Listed here are 20 T cell receptor beta chains from one sample, sequenced in a study of long-term antiretroviral therapy in people with HIV. This was the immunoSEQ v3.0 assay at survey level. TCRdb keeps only in-frame clones here, not all; method: immunoSEQ multiplex PCR. The table records fewer than 30,000 clones, 81% of them present only once. Sequenced material: unsorted PBMCs, taken at the start of antiretroviral therapy, before treatment. All receptors come from a woman between 18 and 29 years old with HIV.

The rearrangement joins TRBV6-6 to TRBJ1-3; 7 bases are a match to TRBD1. Germline CDR1 reads MNHNY; CDR2 reads SVGAGI (reference sequence). The CDR3 length is 15 residues. V was clipped by 7 bases and J by 0 bases; unmatched bases: 6. The CDR3 DNA follows: TGTGCCAGCAAACTAGGGACAGCCTCTGGAAACACCATATATTTT. It yields the protein CASKLGTASGNTIYF.

This clone ranks as medium-sized. The chain employs TRBV7-2 and TRBJ2-7; D gene uncertain. Looked up from germline, CDR1 is SGHTA and CDR2 is FQGNSA. There are 13 residues in the CDR3. Trimming left V 4 bases short and J 6 bases short, with 13 bases between. DNA for the CDR3: TGTGCCAGCAGCTCCATAAGGGATGGCGAGCAGTACTTC. This sequence encodes CASSSIRDGEQYF.

This clone occurred once. V is TRBV29-1 and J is TRBJ2-1, with a tentative D call TRBD2 (5 bases). CDR1 and CDR2 (germline): SQVTM, ANQGSEA. The CDR3 loop spans 14 amino acids. The V end was cut by 4 bases, the J end by 3 bases, with 13 bases between. CDR3 sequence reads: CSVAHSGDYNEQFF. The DNA for the CDR3 is TGCAGCGTTGCCCACAGCGGAGACTACAATGAGCAGTTCTTC.

The chain employs TRBV7-9 and TRBJ2-7, with 7 bases fitting TRBD1. The trim removed 2 bases at V and 5 bases at J, leaving 3 bases unmatched. From germline, CDR1 is SEHNR and CDR2 FQNEAQ (reference sequence). This CDR3 has 13 amino acids. CDR3 protein: CASSLNRGHEQYF. The DNA for the CDR3 is TGTGCCAGCAGCTTAAACAGGGGCCACGAGCAGTACTTC.

The chain employs TRBV15 and TRBJ2-1; tentatively, D is TRBD1 (6 bases). Germline assignment: CDR1 LNHNV and CDR2 YYDKDF (reference sequence). Trimming cost V 9 bases and J 0 bases, with 15 bases left between them. This CDR3 spans 15 amino acids. The CDR3 loop is CATATGKSSYNEQFF. The CDR3 nucleotides read TGTGCCACGGCTACAGGGAAGAGCTCCTACAATGAGCAGTTCTTC.

In this sample, this clone is medium-sized (0.01 to 0.1%). This chain connects TRBV7-9 to TRBJ1-2; D unresolved. Between the trimmed V and J ends, which lost 5 bases and 4 bases, there was a span of 14 bases. This CDR3 has 14 amino acids. Germline V lookup: CDR1 SEHNR, CDR2 FQNEAQ (reference sequence). CDR3 sequence: CASSHLAAGYGYTF. The CDR3 DNA is TGTGCCAGCAGCCATTTGGCGGCCGGCTATGGCTACACCTTC.

The chain has TRBV9 and TRBJ2-7, with D possibly TRBD1 on 6 matching bases. Germline values: CDR1 SGDLS, CDR2 YYNGEE. This CDR3 is 16 amino acids long. V lost 4 bases and J lost 3, with 20 bases in between. For the CDR3, the DNA is TGTGCCAGCAGCCTTCTAAAGGACAGTGGGTTCTACGAGCAGTACTTC. It encodes CASSLLKDSGFYEQYF.

The CDR3 loop is CATAGGAWETQYF. For the CDR3, the DNA is TGTGCCACCGCAGGGGGCGCCTGGGAGACCCAGTACTTC. The chain joins TRBV6-1 to TRBJ2-5; 8 positions agree with TRBD1. In germline, CDR1 is MNHNS, CDR2 SASEGT. V lost 10 bases to trimming and J lost 5 bases; unmatched junction nucleotides: 9. This CDR3 comprises 13 residues.

This clone occurred once. V gene TRBV9 combines with J gene TRBJ2-6; 9 nucleotides match TRBD1. Germline V lookup: CDR1 SGDLS, CDR2 YYNGEE. Unmatched junction bases numbered 7, after V lost 3 bases and J lost 3 bases. The CDR3 spans 17 residues. The CDR3 protein is CASSATRTGVGANVLTF. The CDR3 bases are TGTGCCAGCAGCGCAACTAGGACAGGGGTTGGGGCCAACGTCCTGACTTTC. The full variable domain, with the rest looked up from reference TRBV9 and TRBJ2-6, is DSGVTQTPKHLITATGQRVTLRCSPRSGDLSVYWYQQSLDQGLQFLIQYYNGEERAKGNILERFSAQQFPDLHSELNLSSLELGDSALYFCASSATRTGVGANVLTFGAGSRLTVL.

V and J are TRBV5-1 and TRBJ2-7; 8 bases align to TRBD1. V was clipped by 2 bases and J by 7 bases; unmatched bases: 8. The CDR3 spans 14 residues. The V gene's germline CDR1 is SGHRS and CDR2 YFSETQ. CDR3 nucleotides: TGCGCCAGCAGCTTAGCTCAGGGGGCAAGGGAGCAGTACTTC. Residues: CASSLAQGAREQYF.

The rearrangement joins TRBV10-3 to TRBJ2-5; 12 positions agree with TRBD2. CDR3 length: 15 amino acids. Germline V gives CDR1 ENHRY, CDR2 SYGVKD. V gave up 4 bases and J gave up 3 bases; unmatched junction bases: 3. This chain's CDR3 is CAISGLAGVKETQYF. DNA for the CDR3: TGTGCCATCAGTGGACTAGCGGGAGTGAAAGAGACCCAGTACTTC.

With regard to this clone: Within the sample, other DNA sequences also encode this same CDR3. This CDR3 is CASSLKAGPYEQYF. The CDR3 DNA reads as TGTGCCAGCAGCTTAAAGGCCGGACCCTACGAGCAGTACTTC. V gene TRBV7-3 combines with J gene TRBJ2-7; no definite D call. The CDR3 consists of 14 residues. Trimming removed 1 base from V and 2 bases from J, with 9 bases in between. The germline V gene has CDR1 SGHTA and CDR2 FQGTGA.

The rearrangement uses TRBV7-9 and TRBJ2-1; tentatively, D is TRBD2 (6 bases). Trimming stripped 1 base from V and 9 bases from J, with 19 bases between. Looked up from germline, CDR1 is SEHNR and CDR2 is FQNEAQ (reference sequence). The length of the CDR3 is 16 residues. DNA of the CDR3: TGTGCCAGCAGCTTAGAGGTCCTGACTAGGACGGCTGAGCAGTTCTTC. Amino acids: CASSLEVLTRTAEQFF.

This clone was counted only a few times. The gene calls are TRBV2 and TRBJ2-2, with D maybe TRBD2 (5 bases). The CDR3 totals 13 residues. Germline CDR1 is SNHLY and CDR2 is FYNNEI. Trimming pared 8 bases from V and 4 bases from J, leaving 11 bases between. The CDR3 nucleotides are TGTGCCAGCCGTGCCCGGGGCACCGGGGAGCTGTTTTTT. Translated, it gives CASRARGTGELFF.

This clone appeared a few times. This chain connects TRBV2 to TRBJ1-2, with D possibly being TRBD1 (5 bases). The CDR3 length is 13 residues. Germline V gives CDR1 SNHLY, CDR2 FYNNEI. V was cut by 8 bases and J by 2 bases, with 12 bases left in between. In DNA, the CDR3 is TGTGCCAGCGGACCGGGACCAAACTATGGCTACACCTTC. Translated, it gives CASGPGPNYGYTF. Complete variable domain (other parts from reference TRBV2 and TRBJ1-2): EPEVTQTPSHQVTQMGQEVILRCVPISNHLYFYWYRQILGQKVEFLVSFYNNEISEKSEIFDDQFSVERPDGSNFTLKIRSTKLEDSAMYFCASGPGPNYGYTFGSGTRLTVV.

By sample fraction, this clone is medium-sized. The V and J genes are TRBV2 and TRBJ1-5; maybe TRBD1 (6 bases). Germline V gene data show CDR1 as SNHLY and CDR2 as FYNNEI. Trimming left V 5 bases short and J 1 base short, with 12 bases between. The CDR3 runs 15 residues. CDR3 residues: CASSWGAGSNQPQHF. Here the CDR3 DNA reads TGTGCCAGCAGTTGGGGGGCAGGAAGCAATCAGCCCCAGCATTTT.

The chain combines TRBV7-9 with TRBJ2-5, with 10 bases lining up with TRBD2. Germline CDR1 SEHNR, CDR2 FQNEAQ (reference sequence). V trimming: 5 bases; J trimming: 5 bases; junction bases outside the gene matches: 8. The CDR3 has 15 residues. The CDR3 spells CASSDSVGLAETQYF. CDR3 nucleotides: TGTGCCAGCAGCGATAGTGTGGGACTAGCGGAGACCCAGTACTTC.

This clone appeared a single time. The V call is TRBV6-6, the J call TRBJ1-1; D gene uncertain. The CDR3 has 13 amino acids. The V end was cut by 7 bases, the J end by 5 bases, with 14 bases between. The germline V gene has CDR1 MNHNY and CDR2 SVGAGI (reference sequence). In DNA, the CDR3 is TGTGCCAGCACCCCCCTAGGAAAGACTGAAGCTTTCTTT. It yields the protein CASTPLGKTEAFF.

This clone was counted once. The chain has TRBV11-3 and TRBJ1-1; D perhaps matches TRBD1 (5 bases). Trimming cost V 1 base and J 11 bases, with 14 bases left between them. Germline V gene sequence: CDR1 SGHNT, CDR2 YENEEA. CDR3 length: 13 residues. CDR3 sequence: CASSLGGQGGAFF. CDR3 in DNA: TGTGCCAGCAGCTTAGGCGGCCAGGGAGGGGCTTTCTTT.

This clone was seen more than once but under ten times. This rearrangement joins TRBV19 to TRBJ2-7; 7 bases are a match to TRBD2. Germline V CDR1 and CDR2: LNHDA, SQIVND (reference sequence). The ends lost 3 bases at V and 2 bases at J; junction bases unmatched: 4. The CDR3 extends over 14 amino acids. The CDR3 sequence: CASSIQGGTYEQYF. CDR3 coding DNA: TGTGCCAGTAGTATCCAGGGAGGGACCTACGAGCAGTACTTC.